Sequencing of this T cell receptor beta chain was carried out in a study of T cells in Graves' hyperthyroidism and ophthalmopathy. Study-wide context: Before treatment of any kind, peripheral blood was taken at initial diagnosis.

This clonotype was recorded many times. The antigen is not known. Uncontrolled infection, other autoimmune disease, pregnancy or lactation barred patients from enrollment. PBMCs stemmed from 10 ml fresh peripheral blood. Study-level points and caveats: In the blood, most expanded thyroid clonotypes above 0.001 appeared as well.

It was RNA transcripts that yielded the amplified TCR beta CDR3 regions. HTBI primers were employed in a first-round RT-PCR of the TCR CDR3. One entry per CDR3 protein results from TCRdb running MiXCR on the multiplex PCR reads. The profile covers around 240,000 distinct CDR3 sequences, with about 14% appearing a single time and 10% to 15% taken by the ten largest. This CDR3 spans 13 amino acids. The V and J ends lost 11 bases and 3 bases, in that order; junction bases with no gene match: 9. Germline-derived CDR1 and CDR2 are ENHRY and SYGVKD. The TCR was taken from a woman in her forties with Graves' hyperthyroidism that later progressed to Graves' ophthalmopathy. Sequencing input: blood. This chain connects TRBV10-3 to TRBJ1-1, with 7 nucleotides matching TRBD1. The DNA for the CDR3 is TGTGCCGCCCGACAGGGAGGGGACACTGAAGCTTTCTTT. Translation gives CAARQGGDTEAFF.